Here is one T cell receptor beta chain with its context. No cognate antigen has been identified for it. Nothing much larger sits one base from this clone, and base qualities are not available. The sample originates from a study of blood T cell repertoires in COVID-19 (dated by TCRdb to between 2020 and 2021). Notes on the research overall: Collaborator samples came from the United States, Italy and Spain and covered acute and convalescent phases of COVID-19. Deeply sampled blood TCRbeta repertoires from subjects exposed to, actively infected with, or recovered from COVID-19 were included in the dataset. HLA class I and class II types, where available, came from metadata supplied by the sample provider rather than from assay-based typing. The samples were drawn from two sources: the first 160 participants of the ongoing ImmuneRACE study, and 1,000 to 1,500 subjects contributed by 6 global collaborators. A de-identified subject ID, COVID-19 status, age in years and sex were almost always included in the sample metadata. The repertoires were released in a freely available public database intended as a resource for research on the immune response to SARS-CoV-2. The prospective study material was composed of cDNA or gDNA derived from T cells, B-cell-depleted T cells, or PBMCs.

Sequences SGHRS (CDR1) and YFSETQ (CDR2) are obtained from the germline V gene. The CDR3 has 15 amino acids, counting the end cysteine and phenylalanine. The CDR3 DNA has 45 bases and is translated from base 1. V and J lose 0 bases and 6 bases, and a span of 15 bases separates them. The investigation overall reported the following: The quantity of clinical and demographic metadata differed by source and by participant and was supplied without curation.

Enrolling through a virtual design, the prospective study's participants ranged in age from roughly 18 to 89 years and lived across roughly 23 United States geographic areas. In the prospective study, participants were assigned to cohorts based on the clinical history participants reported in a screening survey and a study questionnaire. A participant counted as exposed if, within 2 weeks of entering the study, that participant had been in contact with someone who had a PCR-confirmed or clinician-diagnosed COVID-19 case. Each participant in the prospective study had whole blood, serum and a nasopharyngeal or oropharyngeal swab collected by mobile phlebotomists. Over an approximately 2-month period, participants in the prospective study had the option of providing additional blood draws and questionnaires. Before DNA extraction, prospective study blood samples were shipped either frozen or at room temperature.

The immunoSEQ Assay, a bias-controlled multiplex PCR, was used to amplify TCRbeta CDR3 regions from genomic DNA. The paper's processing steps were these. The number of nucleated cells in each sample was estimated by amplification of reference gene primers within the assay. Sequence reads were collapsed and filtered to measure the absolute abundance of every unique TCRbeta CDR3 rearrangement. For each sample, productive Simpson clonality was calculated as the square root of Simpson's diversity index across productive rearrangements. The source is immuneACCESS, and TCRdb retained only in-frame sequences with V and J called. Part of the clones is not carried over; for the studies checked, unresolved V genes explain less than half of this, and the remainder is unexplained. For V, J and clone size, that table is used; D and trimming come from the DNA. This sample has around 240,000 clones in its table, and approximately 90% of those were observed once. Of the sample, about 1% is held by the ten largest clones.

In this chain, TRBV5-1 is recombined with TRBJ1-2; TRBD1 is possibly the D segment (5 matching bases). Sequencing used PBMCs or T cells enriched from blood (not recorded which). This sequence was found in a man between 50 and 59 years old who had been exposed to COVID-19. CDR3 region: CASSLDVRVMDGYTF. DNA sequence: TGCGCCAGCAGCTTGGATGTCAGGGTGATGGATGGCTACACCTTC. Beyond the CDR3, the reference TRBV5-1 and TRBJ1-2 genes provide the residues; the full variable domain reads: KAGVTQTPRYLIKTRGQQVTLSCSPISGHRSVSWYQQTPGQGLQFLFEYFSETQRNKGNFPGRFSGRQFSNSRSEMNVSTLELGDSALYLCASSLDVRVMDGYTFGSGTRLTVV.